This T cell receptor beta chain originates from a study of shared clonotypes between healthy human individuals. About the study: Every donor yielded three CD4 naive, three CD4 memory, two CD8 naive and one CD8 memory plate.

Naive CD45RA+ and memory CD45RA-negative subsets were split from CD4+ cells. Libraries were prepared by immunoSEQ multiplex PCR; TCRdb keeps only in-frame clonotypes and omits some of them. The data show over a million clones, about four fifths seen once. V dropped 5 bases and J dropped 0 bases, with 10 bases sitting between them. Germline V gives CDR1 SEHNR, CDR2 FQNEAQ (reference sequence). The CDR3 runs to 15 residues. This TCR was recovered from a man aged 18-30 years in good health. Some clones in this sample may be carry-over from other donors' samples. Sequencing was done on a sample of memory CD4+ T cells from PBMCs. The subset was: CD45RA-negative fraction. The J gene is TRBJ1-4, the V gene TRBV7-9; no clear D gene. DNA for the CDR3: TGTGCCAGCAGCCTCTCAAGTCCAACTAATGAAAAACTGTTTTTT. Protein sequence: CASSLSSPTNEKLFF. The variable domain in full, with the rest retrieved from reference TRBV7-9 and TRBJ1-4, is DTGVSQNPRHKITKRGQNVTFRCDPISEHNRLYWYRQTLGQGPEFLTYFQNEAQLEKSRLLSDRFSAERPKGSFSTLEIQRTEQGDSAMYLCASSLSSPTNEKLFFGSGTQLSVL.